One and the same sample provided the 23 T cell receptor beta chains below, sequenced in a study of spatial heterogeneity in lung cancer. Time point described: sample taken at primary tumor resection. TCRdb re-called the 5' RACE reads with MiXCR, one entry per CDR3 protein. The table shows approximately 22,000 distinct CDR3 sequences, with about 5.8% occurring only once. The sample was PBMCs, taken at surgery. The receptor source for this set is a male donor with early-stage non-small cell lung cancer.

This clonotype was recorded many times. The rearrangement links TRBV2 to TRBJ2-2, with D uncertain. The CDR3 sequence is 14 residues long. Trimming left V 11 bases short and J 5 bases short, with 18 bases between. Germline CDR1 SNHLY, CDR2 FYNNEI. In DNA, the CDR3 is TGTGCCCTTCCTGGTAAATCGGTTACCGGGGAGCTGTTTTTT. It specifies CALPGKSVTGELFF.

This clonotype is labeled as medium-sized (0.01 to 0.1%). The V gene is TRBV6-2 or TRBV6-3, the J gene TRBJ2-2; D is undetermined. Germline V gene sequence: CDR1 MNHEY, CDR2 SVGEGT. This CDR3 region has 12 residues. Trimming removed 8 bases at V and 7 bases at J, with 11 bases between. CDR3 sequence reads: CASARWNGELFF. The DNA of the CDR3 is TGTGCCAGCGCTCGATGGAACGGGGAGCTGTTTTTT.

The chain joins TRBV19 to TRBJ1-1, with a weak D call TRBD1 (5 bases). This CDR3 is 13 amino acids long. CDR1 and CDR2 (germline): LNHDA, SQIVND (reference sequence). Between the trimmed V and J ends, which lost 9 bases and 0 bases, there was a span of 11 bases. CDR3 sequence: CASSETVNTEAFF. CDR3 in DNA: TGTGCCAGCTCTGAGACAGTGAACACTGAAGCTTTCTTT.

The table lists this clonotype with many counts. The rearrangement links TRBV5-1 to TRBJ2-3, with 8 bases that match TRBD2. The V gene end was trimmed by 7 bases and the J gene end by 5 bases; junction bases not matched to a gene: 9. The CDR3 runs 14 residues. Germline V lookup: CDR1 SGHRS, CDR2 YFSETQ. The CDR3, as DNA: TGCGCCAGCTTCTCCGGGAGGGCCGGAGATACGCAGTATTTT. It yields the protein CASFSGRAGDTQYF.

The sample holds many counts of this clonotype. The CDR3 sequence: CASRDALNYGYTF. CDR3 sequence (DNA): TGTGCCAGCAGGGACGCCTTGAACTATGGCTACACCTTC. The chain recombines TRBV27 with TRBJ1-2; D unresolved. Germline CDR1 MNHEY, CDR2 SMNVEV (reference sequence). The CDR3 contains 13 residues. V was pared by 6 bases and J by 2 bases, with 10 bases between.

This clonotype has at least ten counts. V is TRBV7-3 and J is TRBJ2-5, with 7 bases matching TRBD2. The ends lost 1 base at V and 5 bases at J; junction bases unmatched: 7. The V gene's germline CDR1 is SGHTA and CDR2 FQGTGA. This CDR3 comprises 15 residues. The CDR3 loop is CASSLRWTSQETQYF. The CDR3 DNA is TGTGCCAGCAGCTTAAGGTGGACTAGTCAGGAGACCCAGTACTTC.

This clonotype was counted at least ten times. This chain joins TRBV9 and TRBJ1-1, with D unresolved. Trimming cost V 0 bases and J 0 bases, with 9 bases left between them. This CDR3 comprises 15 residues. Germline lookup yields CDR1 SGDLS and CDR2 YYNGEE. Here the CDR3 reads CASSVEGRMNTEAFF. The CDR3 DNA is TGTGCCAGCAGCGTAGAAGGGAGAATGAACACTGAAGCTTTCTTT.

This clonotype was seen repeatedly, ten times or more. The genes are TRBV7-2 and TRBJ2-1, with 7 bases lining up with TRBD1. Trimming took 1 base from V and 2 from J; bases not matched to a gene: 2. The CDR3 spans 15 residues. The germline V gene encodes CDR1 SGHTA and CDR2 FQGNSA. CDR3 loop: CASSLGQGAYNEQFF. In DNA, the CDR3 is TGTGCCAGCAGCTTAGGGCAGGGGGCCTACAATGAGCAGTTCTTC.

This clonotype was seen repeatedly, ten times or more. For the CDR3, the DNA is TGTGCCAGCAGCCTCATCGGGGCAGAGCTATACAATGAGCAGTTCTTC. It encodes CASSLIGAELYNEQFF. V usage is TRBV28 and J usage is TRBJ2-1; either TRBD1 or TRBD2 may fit D (5 bases each). This CDR3 is built from 16 residues. Germline CDR1 is MDHEN and CDR2 is SYDVKM. V was clipped by 6 bases and J by 4 bases, with 19 bases between them.

This clonotype was found many times. The J gene is TRBJ2-2, the V gene TRBV6-4, with D unclear. Looked up from germline, CDR1 is MRHNA and CDR2 is SNTAGT. V gave up 4 bases and J gave up 5 bases, with 11 bases separating them. The CDR3 has 14 residues. The CDR3 loop reads CASSVGAETGELFF. CDR3 nucleotides: TGTGCCAGCAGTGTCGGTGCAGAGACCGGGGAGCTGTTTTTT.

This clonotype came up many times. The chain recombines TRBV11-2 with TRBJ2-5; no clear D. Trimming pared 1 base from V and 5 bases from J, leaving 5 bases between. The germline gives CDR1 SGHAT, CDR2 FQNNGV. The CDR3 spans 12 residues. CDR3 loop: CASSLVRETQYF. The CDR3 nucleotides read TGTGCCAGCAGCTTAGTCAGGGAGACCCAGTACTTC.

This clonotype was found many times. The chain links TRBV3-1 to TRBJ1-1; 9 bases are shared with TRBD1. In germline, CDR1 is LGHDT, CDR2 YNNKEL (reference sequence). Trimming at V came to 3 bases and at J to 4 bases, leaving 6 bases not matched to a gene. The CDR3 sequence is 15 residues long. The CDR3, as DNA: TGTGCCAGCAGCCAGCCGGGACAGGGACTCACTGAAGCTTTCTTT. It specifies CASSQPGQGLTEAFF.

The rearrangement joins TRBV21-1 to TRBJ2-1; the table's D call, TRBD2, was not checked against the DNA. TRBV21-1 corresponds to a pseudogene. This CDR3 spans 19 amino acids. The CDR3 coding sequence is TGTGCCAGCAGCAAGAGCGGAGCGGGACCCTCTAATGATAACAATGAGCAGTTCTTC. Translating gives CASSKSGAGPSNDNNEQFF.

Ten or more counts support this clonotype. This chain links TRBV18 with TRBJ1-1, with D possibly being TRBD1 (5 bases). Germline-derived CDR1 and CDR2 are KGHSH and LQKENI. There are 15 residues in the CDR3. Trimming took off 2 bases at V and 6 bases at J, with 16 bases between the two ends. CDR3 bases: TGTGCCAGCTCACCAAGTAGCAGGGAGGGTCCTGAAGCTTTCTTT. As protein: CASSPSSREGPEAFF. Using reference TRBV18 and TRBJ1-1 for the parts outside the CDR3, the full variable domain is NAGVMQNPRHLVRRRGQEARLRCSPMKGHSHVYWYRQLPEEGLKFMVYLQKENIIDESGMPKERFSAEFPKEGPSILRIQQVVRGDSAAYFCASSPSSREGPEAFFGQGTRLTVV.

This clonotype came up many times. The chain joins TRBV6-5 to TRBJ2-2, with D hard to call. Trimming shortened V by 7 bases and J by 3 bases, and 18 bases separated the two germline ends. In germline, CDR1 is MNHEY, CDR2 SVGAGI. CDR3 length equals 16 residues. CDR3 loop: CASTSRQVDDTGELFF. The CDR3, as DNA: TGTGCCAGCACCTCCAGGCAGGTTGATGACACCGGGGAGCTGTTTTTT.

This clonotype appeared a few times. The gene calls are TRBV19 and TRBJ2-7; D uncertain. The ends were cut back, 5 bases at V and 4 bases at J, with 9 bases in the middle. Per germline, CDR1 LNHDA and CDR2 SQIVND (reference sequence). CDR3 size: 12 residues. The CDR3 nucleotides read TGTGCCAGTAGTCGTGGGCATTACGAGCAGTACTTC. It is translated as CASSRGHYEQYF.

This clonotype was counted many times. V and J are TRBV7-2 and TRBJ2-5; TRBD1 is a possible D gene (5 bases). From germline, CDR1 is SGHTA and CDR2 FQGNSA. The CDR3 length is 15 residues. The germline V and J ends were trimmed by 4 bases and 5 bases, with 17 bases remaining between them. CDR3 nucleotide sequence: TGTGCCAGCAGCTACCAGGGAATGGAACGGGAGACCCAGTACTTC. Translation: CASSYQGMERETQYF.

This clonotype has a handful of counts. The chain employs TRBV24-1 and TRBJ2-7, with TRBD2 as a possible D gene (6 bases). The CDR3 is 14 residues long. Germline V gene sequence: CDR1 KGHDR, CDR2 SFDVKD. V shed 8 bases and J shed 0 bases, with 13 bases lying between them. The CDR3 nucleotides read TGTGCCACCACCCTGGGGAGGCCCTCCTACGAGCAGTACTTC. Its protein product is CATTLGRPSYEQYF.

This clonotype was counted at least ten times. The V and J genes are TRBV7-2 and TRBJ2-2; 9 bases agree with TRBD2. The V and J ends lost 5 bases and 9 bases, in that order; junction bases with no gene match: 10. The CDR3 runs 15 residues. CDR1 and CDR2 (germline): SGHTA, FQGNSA. This chain's CDR3 is CASSPEASGIRELFF. The CDR3 region has the DNA TGTGCCAGCAGCCCGGAGGCTAGCGGGATTCGGGAGCTGTTTTTT.

This chain connects TRBV20-1 to TRBJ2-7, with 12 bases lining up with TRBD2. This CDR3 comprises 17 residues. V was clipped by 5 bases and J by 0 bases; unmatched bases: 11. Germline values: CDR1 DFQATT, CDR2 SNEGSKA (reference sequence). For the CDR3, the DNA is TGCAGTGCTCCCCCGGGTCTAGCGGGAGGGGGCTCCTACGAGCAGTACTTC. Encoded protein: CSAPPGLAGGGSYEQYF.

This clonotype appeared a few times. This rearrangement joins TRBV24-1 to TRBJ1-1, with a tentative D call TRBD1 (6 bases). V lost 4 bases to trimming and J lost 6 bases, with 11 bases between them. Germline V gives CDR1 KGHDR, CDR2 SFDVKD. The CDR3 consists of 13 residues. CDR3 loop: CATSDPTGPEAFF. CDR3 nucleotides: TGTGCCACCAGTGACCCGACAGGACCTGAAGCTTTCTTT.

This clonotype was counted at least ten times. The V gene is TRBV5-1, the J gene TRBJ2-5; tentatively, D is TRBD1 (6 bases). V was clipped by 2 bases and J by 4 bases, with 12 bases between them. The CDR3 length is 14 residues. CDR1 and CDR2 from the germline V gene are SGHRS and YFSETQ. This CDR3 is CASSFPTGGETQYF. For the CDR3, the DNA is TGCGCCAGCAGCTTTCCGACAGGAGGAGAGACCCAGTACTTC.

This clonotype was recorded many times. The rearrangement joins TRBV20-1 to TRBJ1-1; the D is unclear. Germline V gene lookup returns CDR1 DFQATT and CDR2 SNEGSKA (reference sequence). The V end lost 7 bases, the J end lost 1 base, and 13 bases lay between the germline ends. The CDR3 contains 13 residues. This CDR3 reads CSGDWWENTEAFF. CDR3 nucleotides: TGCAGTGGGGATTGGTGGGAGAACACTGAAGCTTTCTTT.